This T cell receptor (beta chain) originates from a study of cytomegalovirus exposure and HLA in healthy donors. Across the study: Earlier, approximately 180 million T cells were analyzed, and 117 million unique TCR beta sequences were found among them. Of the donors genotyped, approximately 410 in all, about 80% fell in the Caucasian-associated ancestry cluster.

The CDR3 extends over 13 amino acids. Germline CDR1 SGHNT, CDR2 YENEEA. Trimming shortened V by 5 bases and J by 4 bases, and 11 bases separated the two germline ends. The PCR was carried out with 60 Vbeta primers and 13 Jbeta primers. Profiling relied on immunoSEQ multiplex PCR, and the TCRdb table lists in-frame clones only, not all of them. This sample has under 200,000 clones, with more than 60% found just once. The sequence was obtained from a male donor in good health and CMV-seronegative. The J gene is TRBJ1-1, the V gene TRBV11-3; possible D gene TRBD1, 6 bases. The sequencing input was PBMCs. The CDR3 protein is CASSLGGVTEAFF. The CDR3 region has the DNA TGTGCCAGCAGCCTAGGGGGGGTCACTGAAGCTTTCTTT.